These 21 T cell receptor beta chains were all obtained from the same sample, sequenced in a study of CD8 T cells in ankylosing spondylitis. TCRdb redid the calling of the 5' RACE reads with MiXCR, one entry per CDR3 protein. The sample has some 250,000 distinct CDR3 sequences, more than 20% seen once; the top ten hold 0.5% to 0.75%. Sample: blood, either unsorted or a sorted T cell fraction (not recorded which). The origin of the receptors is a male donor with ankylosing spondylitis or in good health (not recorded which).

This clonotype was counted once. CDR3 sequence (DNA): TGTGCCAGCAGTGACGGTGGCACTGAAGCTTTCTTT. This encodes CASSDGGTEAFF. This rearrangement joins TRBV28 to TRBJ1-1; no clear D. The CDR3 consists of 12 residues. The V end lost 5 bases, the J end lost 4 bases, and 8 bases lay between the germline ends. Germline values: CDR1 MDHEN, CDR2 SYDVKM. Using reference TRBV28 and TRBJ1-1 for the parts outside the CDR3, the full variable domain is DVKVTQSSRYLVKRTGEKVFLECVQDMDHENMFWYRQDPGLGLRLIYFSYDVKMKEKGDIPEGYSVSREKKERFSLILESASTNQTSMYLCASSDGGTEAFFGQGTRLTVV.

This clonotype was observed many times. The chain uses TRBV29-1 and TRBJ2-2, with D hard to call. Germline-derived CDR1 and CDR2 are SQVTM and ANQGSEA. Trimming stripped 8 bases from V and 0 bases from J, with 7 bases between. The CDR3 extends over 12 amino acids. The CDR3 coding sequence is TGCAGCTTCCGGCCGAACACCGGGGAGCTGTTTTTT. This gives the protein CSFRPNTGELFF.

The genes are TRBV12-3 or TRBV12-4 and TRBJ2-1, with D uncertain. The CDR3 loop spans 13 amino acids. V gave up 0 bases and J gave up 8 bases, with 8 bases separating them. CDR3 residues: CASSLAGVHEQFF. The DNA for the CDR3 is TGTGCCAGCAGTTTAGCTGGGGTCCATGAGCAGTTCTTC.

The chain links TRBV28 to TRBJ2-1; 8 bases agree with TRBD2. V dropped 3 bases and J dropped 6; count of bases not matched to a gene: 7. Germline-derived CDR1 and CDR2 are MDHEN and SYDVKM. The CDR3 loop spans 15 amino acids. In DNA form, the CDR3 reads TGTGCCAGCAGTTTTTCCGGGACTAGGCCCAATGAGCAGTTCTTC. Its protein is CASSFSGTRPNEQFF.

This clonotype has at least ten counts. The chain combines TRBV10-3 with TRBJ2-1, with D possibly matching TRBD1 (6 bases). This CDR3 spans 14 amino acids. Germline V gene sequence: CDR1 ENHRY, CDR2 SYGVKD. Between the trimmed V and J ends, which lost 6 bases and 2 bases, there was a span of 11 bases. CDR3 DNA: TGTGCCATCAGCAGCCGGGACACCTACAATGAGCAGTTCTTC. Protein: CAISSRDTYNEQFF.

This sequence joins TRBV20-1 and TRBJ2-7; no firm D call. The germline gives CDR1 DFQATT, CDR2 SNEGSKA (reference sequence). V shed 0 bases and J shed 7 bases, with 10 bases lying between them. This CDR3 region has 12 residues. The CDR3 DNA follows: TGCAGTGCTAGAGATCAAGGTCCGGAGCAGTACTTC. Amino acid sequence: CSARDQGPEQYF.

The rearrangement joins TRBV2 to TRBJ2-3; maybe TRBD2 (6 bases). Germline values: CDR1 SNHLY, CDR2 FYNNEI. CDR3 length: 11 residues. V dropped 8 bases and J dropped 6 bases, with 9 bases sitting between them. The CDR3 region has the DNA TGTGCCAGCTACCGGGGGGATACGCAGTATTTT. It encodes CASYRGDTQYF.

This clonotype was detected many times. The CDR3, as DNA: TGTGCCAGCAGTCCCTTCCTAGCGGGGGGCCAGTATTTT. Amino acids: CASSPFLAGGQYF. V and J are TRBV12-3 or TRBV12-4 and TRBJ2-3, with TRBD2 matching 11 bases. The V and J ends lost 5 bases and 12 bases, in that order; junction bases with no gene match: 7. The CDR3 length is 13 residues.

The rearrangement links TRBV7-3 to TRBJ1-1; D gene ambiguous. There are 13 residues in the CDR3. Trimming took 5 bases from V and 6 from J, leaving 13 bases between them. The germline CDR1 and CDR2 sequences are SGHTA and FQGTGA. CDR3 in amino acids: CASSPREGPEAFF. The CDR3 DNA follows: TGTGCCAGCAGCCCTAGGGAGGGCCCTGAAGCTTTCTTT.

This clonotype was seen a handful of times. This rearrangement joins TRBV6-1 to TRBJ2-1; 12 bases are shared with TRBD1. Germline V gives CDR1 MNHNS, CDR2 SASEGT. The junction had 4 bases not matched to a gene; V was cut back by 6 bases and J by 4 bases. The CDR3 spans 15 residues. CDR3 sequence (DNA): TGTGCCAGCAGGCTGGGACAGGGGGCATACAATGAGCAGTTCTTC. This gives the protein CASRLGQGAYNEQFF.

The table lists this clonotype with many counts. V is TRBV20-1 and J is TRBJ2-1; the D is unclear. Germline CDR1 reads DFQATT; CDR2 reads SNEGSKA (reference sequence). CDR3 size: 12 residues. V dropped 0 bases and J dropped 9 bases, with 9 bases sitting between them. The CDR3 DNA reads as TGCAGTGCTAGAGAAATATGGGGTGAGCAGTTCTTC. It specifies CSAREIWGEQFF.

This clonotype was recorded once. This may be a read error: a much more frequent sequence differs by one nucleotide. The CDR3 reads CASSHFGLAGINNEQLF. CDR3 coding DNA: TGTGCCAGCAGCCACTTTGGACTAGCGGGAATTAACAATGAGCAGTTGTTC. The chain has TRBV5-6 and TRBJ2-1; 12 nucleotides match TRBD2. The V gene's germline CDR1 is SGHDT and CDR2 YYEEEE. The CDR3 spans 17 residues. Based on the CDR3 plus reference TRBV5-6 and TRBJ2-1, the full variable domain is DAGVTQSPTHLIKTRGQQVTLRCSPKSGHDTVSWYQQALGQGPQFIFQYYEEEERQRGNFPDRFSGHQFPNYSSELNVNALLLGDSALYLCASSHFGLAGINNEQLFGPGTRLTVL.

This clonotype has just a few counts. The chain combines TRBV20-1 with TRBJ1-4; tentative D call: TRBD1 (6 bases). The CDR3 length is 16 residues. Germline V gene lookup returns CDR1 DFQATT and CDR2 SNEGSKA (reference sequence). V lost 2 bases and J lost 0, with 13 bases in between. The CDR3 loop is CSARPLDSSTNEKLFF. The CDR3 DNA reads TGCAGTGCTAGACCCCTGGACAGTTCAACTAATGAAAAACTGTTTTTT.

This clonotype was counted ten times or more. Here the CDR3 reads CSAPNLDRTRTYNEQFF. CDR3 DNA sequence: TGCAGTGCTCCAAACCTAGACAGGACCCGTACCTACAATGAGCAGTTCTTC. V is TRBV20-1 and J is TRBJ2-1; maybe TRBD1 (6 bases). V was trimmed by 5 bases and J by 2 bases, leaving 22 bases between them. Germline lookup yields CDR1 DFQATT and CDR2 SNEGSKA (reference sequence). The CDR3 runs 17 residues.

In this sample, this clonotype turned up many times. The chain recombines TRBV20-1 with TRBJ2-1; 8 bases match TRBD1. Germline assignment: CDR1 DFQATT and CDR2 SNEGSKA (reference sequence). The junction had 7 bases not matched to a gene; V was cut back by 5 bases and J by 7 bases. The CDR3 contains 13 residues. The CDR3 sequence is CSAVGGQDNEQFF. The CDR3, as DNA: TGCAGTGCTGTGGGGGGACAGGATAATGAGCAGTTCTTC.

V usage is TRBV20-1 and J usage is TRBJ2-7; the match to TRBD1 covers 7 bases. Looked up from germline, CDR1 is DFQATT and CDR2 is SNEGSKA (reference sequence). The CDR3 totals 14 residues. J lost 0 bases, V lost 0 bases, and 2 bases had no gene match. The CDR3 here is CSARERGHSYEQYF. CDR3 bases: TGCAGTGCTAGAGAGAGGGGGCACTCCTACGAGCAGTACTTC.

The chain is built from TRBV6-1 and TRBJ2-1, with D possibly being TRBD1 (8 bases). V was shortened by 6 bases and J by 0 bases, with 15 bases between the two germline ends. The germline V gene encodes CDR1 MNHNS and CDR2 SASEGT. The CDR3 sequence is 16 residues long. CDR3 in amino acids: CASRDRGGGSYNEQFF. The CDR3, as DNA: TGTGCCAGCAGAGACAGGGGAGGGGGCTCCTACAATGAGCAGTTCTTC.

This clonotype was observed once. This chain connects TRBV20-1 to TRBJ1-5; 7 positions match TRBD1. Trimming cost V 6 bases and J 5 bases; bases outside gene matches: 7. The CDR3 runs 13 residues. Germline V lookup: CDR1 DFQATT, CDR2 SNEGSKA (reference sequence). The DNA for the CDR3 is TGCAGTGCCGGACAGGCGGCGGATCAGCCCCAGCATTTT. Residues: CSAGQAADQPQHF.

This rearrangement joins TRBV4-2 to TRBJ2-3; either TRBD1 or TRBD2 may fit D (5 bases each). V lost 1 base, J lost 6 bases, and 14 bases lay in between. Germline loops: CDR1 LGHNA, CDR2 YNFKEQ. The CDR3 loop spans 15 amino acids. The DNA of the CDR3 is TGTGCCAGCAGCCAAGGAGGGGCCCCACCGGATACGCAGTATTTT. Encoded protein: CASSQGGAPPDTQYF.

The rearrangement joins TRBV6-5 to TRBJ2-3; D is uncertain. The CDR3 totals 16 residues. CDR1 is MNHEY and CDR2 is SVGAGI in the germline V gene. Trimming cost V 0 bases and J 0 bases, with 10 bases left between them. CDR3: CASSYSHSTSTDTQYF. The DNA for the CDR3 is TGTGCCAGCAGTTACTCGCACAGCACTAGCACAGATACGCAGTATTTT.

Of note for this clonotype: The junction departs from the called germline gene at one end, perhaps through a read error. The chain has TRBV12-3 or TRBV12-4 and TRBJ2-6, with a possible D match to TRBD1 (6 bases). This CDR3 comprises 18 residues. The CDR3 loop is CTSSFPPYRAKGANVLTF. The DNA of the CDR3 is TGTACCAGCAGTTTCCCACCTTACAGGGCCAAAGGGGCCAACGTCCTGACTTTC.